This TCR beta chain was recovered during a study of vaccination effects on CD4 cells after COVID-19. Study summary: Samples were taken post-vaccine, and their median timing was 72 days after the second dose.

Concerning this clone: Its antigen is not identified.

This table comes from immunoSEQ multiplex PCR, and its TCRdb copy is limited to in-frame clones, with some not included. The table lists approximately 61,000 clones, about four fifths of them singletons. Researchers isolated CD4+ T cells once about eleven days of culture had elapsed. All participants had two doses of either the BNT162b2 or mRNA-1273 vaccine. Among the vaccine recipients, none had a prior SARS-CoV-2 infection, and nucleocapsid antibodies were negative. The CDR3 sequence is 14 residues long. Per the germline V gene, CDR1 is LGHDT and CDR2 is YNNKEL (reference sequence). The sample consisted of CD4+ T cells from PBMCs cultured without peptide, taken after COVID-19 vaccination. The TCR comes from a human donor who received a COVID-19 vaccine. The chain employs TRBV3-1 (or the pseudogene TRBV3-2) and TRBJ1-2, with 9 bases identical to TRBD1. Here the CDR3 DNA reads TGTACCTCGTTAGCACCGGGACAGGGCTGTGGCTACACCTTC. Translated: CTSLAPGQGCGYTF.